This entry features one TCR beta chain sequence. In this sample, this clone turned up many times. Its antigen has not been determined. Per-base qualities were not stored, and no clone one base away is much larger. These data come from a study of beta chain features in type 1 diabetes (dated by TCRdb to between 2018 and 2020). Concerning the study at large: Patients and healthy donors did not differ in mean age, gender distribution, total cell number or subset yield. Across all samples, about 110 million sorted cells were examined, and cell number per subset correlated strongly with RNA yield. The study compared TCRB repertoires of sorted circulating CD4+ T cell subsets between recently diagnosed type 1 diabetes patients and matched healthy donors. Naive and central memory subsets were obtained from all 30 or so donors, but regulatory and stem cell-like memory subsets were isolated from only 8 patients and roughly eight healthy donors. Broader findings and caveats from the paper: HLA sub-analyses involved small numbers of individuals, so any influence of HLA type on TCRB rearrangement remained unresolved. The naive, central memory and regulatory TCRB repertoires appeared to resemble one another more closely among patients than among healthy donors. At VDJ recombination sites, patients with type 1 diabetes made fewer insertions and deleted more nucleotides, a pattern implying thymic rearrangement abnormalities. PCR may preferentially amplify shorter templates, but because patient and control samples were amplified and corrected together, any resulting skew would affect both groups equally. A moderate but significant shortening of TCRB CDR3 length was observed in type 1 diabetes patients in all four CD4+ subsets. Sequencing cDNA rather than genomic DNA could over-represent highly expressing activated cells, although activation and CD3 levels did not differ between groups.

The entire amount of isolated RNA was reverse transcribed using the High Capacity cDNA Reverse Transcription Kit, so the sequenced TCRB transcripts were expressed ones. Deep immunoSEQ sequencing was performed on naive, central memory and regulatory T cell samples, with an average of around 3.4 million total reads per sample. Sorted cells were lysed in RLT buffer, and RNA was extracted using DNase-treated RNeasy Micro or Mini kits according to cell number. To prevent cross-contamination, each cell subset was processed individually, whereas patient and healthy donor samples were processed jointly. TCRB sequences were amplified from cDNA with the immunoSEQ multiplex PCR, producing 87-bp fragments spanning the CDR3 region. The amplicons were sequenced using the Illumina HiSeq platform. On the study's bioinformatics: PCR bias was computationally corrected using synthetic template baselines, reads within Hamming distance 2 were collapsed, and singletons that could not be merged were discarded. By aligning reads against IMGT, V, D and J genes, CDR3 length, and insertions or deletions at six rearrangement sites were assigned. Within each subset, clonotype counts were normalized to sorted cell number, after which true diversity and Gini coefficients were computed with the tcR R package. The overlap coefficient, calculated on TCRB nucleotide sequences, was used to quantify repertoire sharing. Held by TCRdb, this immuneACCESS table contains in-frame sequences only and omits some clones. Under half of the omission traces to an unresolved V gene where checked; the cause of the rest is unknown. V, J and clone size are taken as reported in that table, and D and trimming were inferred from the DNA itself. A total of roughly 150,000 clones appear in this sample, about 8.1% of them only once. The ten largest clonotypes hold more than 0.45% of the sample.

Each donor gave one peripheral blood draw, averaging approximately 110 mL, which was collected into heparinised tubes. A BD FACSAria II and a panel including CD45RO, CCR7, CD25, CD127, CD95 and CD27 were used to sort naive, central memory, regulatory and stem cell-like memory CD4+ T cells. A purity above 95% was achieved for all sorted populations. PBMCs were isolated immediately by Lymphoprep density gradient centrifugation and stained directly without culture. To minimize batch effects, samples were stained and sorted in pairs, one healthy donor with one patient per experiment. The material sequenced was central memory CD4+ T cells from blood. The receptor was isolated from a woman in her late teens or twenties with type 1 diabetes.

The DNA sequence is given as TGTGCCACCAGCCAGCCCGAGGAGGGTATGAAGTTCTTC. The resulting protein is CATSQPEEGMKFF. Recombination linked TRBV15 to TRBJ2-1; TRBD2 is possibly the D segment (6 matching bases). V is pared back by 5 bases and J by 14 bases, with 19 bases lying between the germline termini. CDR1 and CDR2 are drawn from the germline V gene (reference sequence): LNHNV, YYDKDF. The CDR3 runs 13 amino acids, cysteine and phenylalanine included. Solely the CDR3 DNA is kept, with 39 bases framed from the first base.